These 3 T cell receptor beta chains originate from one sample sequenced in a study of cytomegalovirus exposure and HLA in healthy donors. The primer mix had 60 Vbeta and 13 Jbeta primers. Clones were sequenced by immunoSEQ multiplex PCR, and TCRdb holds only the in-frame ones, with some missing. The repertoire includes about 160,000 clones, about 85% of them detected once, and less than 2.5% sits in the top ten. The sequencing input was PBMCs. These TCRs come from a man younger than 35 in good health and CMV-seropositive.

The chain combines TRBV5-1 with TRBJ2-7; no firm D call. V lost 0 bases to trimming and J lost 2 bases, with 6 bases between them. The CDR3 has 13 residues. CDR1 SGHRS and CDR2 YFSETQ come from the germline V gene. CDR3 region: CASSLDLAYEQYF. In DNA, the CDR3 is TGCGCCAGCAGCTTGGATTTAGCCTACGAGCAGTACTTC.

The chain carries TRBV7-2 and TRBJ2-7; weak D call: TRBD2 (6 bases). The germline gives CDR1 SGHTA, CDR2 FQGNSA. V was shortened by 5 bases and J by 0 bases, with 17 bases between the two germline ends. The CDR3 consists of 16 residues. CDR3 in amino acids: CASSHYSGDSSYEQYF. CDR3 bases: TGTGCCAGCAGCCATTATTCGGGGGATAGCTCCTACGAGCAGTACTTC.

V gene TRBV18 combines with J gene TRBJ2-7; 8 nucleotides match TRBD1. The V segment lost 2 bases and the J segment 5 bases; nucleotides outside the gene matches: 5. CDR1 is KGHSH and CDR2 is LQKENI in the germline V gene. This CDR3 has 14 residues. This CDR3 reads CASSPSQGADEQYF. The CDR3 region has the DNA TGTGCCAGCTCACCAAGTCAGGGGGCGGACGAGCAGTACTTC.